Listed below are T cell receptor beta chains from one sample, sequenced in a study of OX40 agonist ivuxolimab in advanced cancers. Clones were read by immunoSEQ multiplex PCR, and TCRdb kept only the in-frame ones, dropping some. The data hold approximately 76,000 clones, with more than 70% observed a single time. The sample consisted of CD4+ or CD8+ T cells sorted from blood, taken in a trial of the OX40 agonist ivuxolimab. These receptors originate from an adult with an advanced solid tumor such as melanoma, head and neck, liver or kidney cancer. Each CDR3 is given with its conserved first and last residue. A D gene is named only where the DNA matches it firmly. A row's size may be missing; if present it is once, few, many or a size class.

>TRBV11-3|TRBJ2-1|TRBD2|15|-
TGTGCCAGCAGCCCCCGGACTAGCGGGTACAATGAGCAGTTCTTC
CASSPRTSGYNEQFF
>TRBV2|TRBJ2-7|TRBD1|12|-
TGTGCCAGCAGGGAGGACAGGGTCGAGCAGTACTTC
CASREDRVEQYF
>TRBV5-6|TRBJ1-1|-|15|-
TGTGCCAGCAGCTCGCTAGTCAGAGATAACACTGAAGCTTTCTTT
CASSSLVRDNTEAFF
>TRBV10-3|TRBJ2-5|TRBD1|14|-
TGTGCCATCAAGCGAGGGGGCGAGGGCGAGACCCAGTACTTC
CAIKRGGEGETQYF
>TRBV6-1|TRBJ1-1|-|13|once
TGTGCCAGCAGTGAAAGGCAGAACACTGAAGCTTTCTTT
CASSERQNTEAFF
>TRBV2|TRBJ2-1|-|14|-
TGTGCCAGCACTCTCATGGGCTGGAGGGATGAGCAGTTCTTC
CASTLMGWRDEQFF
>TRBV6-6|TRBJ1-2|TRBD1|15|-
TGTGCCAGCAGTTTTGGACAGGGAAGTTTCTATGGCTACACCTTC
CASSFGQGSFYGYTF
>TRBV11-2|TRBJ2-5|-|12|-
TGTGCCAGTAGGGGGGGAGGGGAGACCCAGTACTTC
CASRGGGETQYF
>TRBV11-2|TRBJ1-1|-|14|-
TGTGCCAGCAGCTTAGGGGCCTACAGTGCTGAAGCTTTCTTT
CASSLGAYSAEAFF
>TRBV4-1|TRBJ1-2|-|14|few
TGCGCCAGCAGCCTGGGTGGGGGAAGCGATGGCTACACCTTC
CASSLGGGSDGYTF
>TRBV4-1|TRBJ2-3|-|19|-
TGCGCCAGCAGCCAAGATCTGGATCGGGGCAGGCTTAGCACAGATACGCAGTATTTT
CASSQDLDRGRLSTDTQYF
>TRBV19|TRBJ1-3|-|14|-
TGTGCCAGTAGTATGACTGGGGCTGGAAACACCATATATTTT
CASSMTGAGNTIYF
>TRBV29-1|TRBJ2-3|TRBD2|13|-
TGCAGCGTCCGAGCGGGAGTTAGAGATACGCAGTATTTT
CSVRAGVRDTQYF